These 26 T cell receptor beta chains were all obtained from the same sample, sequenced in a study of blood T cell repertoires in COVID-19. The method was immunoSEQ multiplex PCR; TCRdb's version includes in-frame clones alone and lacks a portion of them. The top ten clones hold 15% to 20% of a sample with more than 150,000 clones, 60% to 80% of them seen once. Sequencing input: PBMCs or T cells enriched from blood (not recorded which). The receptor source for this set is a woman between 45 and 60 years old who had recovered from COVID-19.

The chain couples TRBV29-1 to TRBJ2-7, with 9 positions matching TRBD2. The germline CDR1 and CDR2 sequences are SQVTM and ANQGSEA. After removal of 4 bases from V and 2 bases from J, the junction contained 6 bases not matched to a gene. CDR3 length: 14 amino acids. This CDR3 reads CSVVASGTAYEQYF. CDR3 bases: TGCAGCGTTGTGGCTAGCGGGACAGCCTACGAGCAGTACTTC.

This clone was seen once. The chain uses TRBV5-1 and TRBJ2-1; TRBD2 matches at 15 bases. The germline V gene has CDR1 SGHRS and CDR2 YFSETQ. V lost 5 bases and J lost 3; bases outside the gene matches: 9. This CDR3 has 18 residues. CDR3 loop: CASSPGTSGRRGYNEQFF. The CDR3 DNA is TGCGCCAGCAGTCCCGGGACTAGCGGGAGGAGGGGCTACAATGAGCAGTTCTTC.

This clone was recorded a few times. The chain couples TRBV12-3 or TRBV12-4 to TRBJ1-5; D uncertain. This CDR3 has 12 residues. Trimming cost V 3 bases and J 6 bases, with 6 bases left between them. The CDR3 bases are TGTGCCAGCAGTTTCGGTGGTCAGCCCCAGCATTTT. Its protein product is CASSFGGQPQHF.

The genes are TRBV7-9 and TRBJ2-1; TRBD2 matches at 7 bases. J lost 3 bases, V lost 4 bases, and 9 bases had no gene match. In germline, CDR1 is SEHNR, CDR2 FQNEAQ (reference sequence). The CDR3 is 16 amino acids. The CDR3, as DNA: TGTGCCAGCAGCTCATCAGGACTAGGGAACTACAATGAGCAGTTCTTC. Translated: CASSSSGLGNYNEQFF.

In nucleotides, the CDR3 is TGTGCCAGCAGTTTAGGTCGGGGGGGCTTCGGCCCCCCCGGTGAAGCTTTCTTT. It codes for CASSLGRGGFGPPGEAFF. The rearrangement links TRBV28 to TRBJ1-1, with D possibly matching TRBD1 (6 bases). This CDR3 region has 18 residues. V was pared by 2 bases and J by 7 bases, with 26 bases between. Per germline, CDR1 MDHEN and CDR2 SYDVKM.

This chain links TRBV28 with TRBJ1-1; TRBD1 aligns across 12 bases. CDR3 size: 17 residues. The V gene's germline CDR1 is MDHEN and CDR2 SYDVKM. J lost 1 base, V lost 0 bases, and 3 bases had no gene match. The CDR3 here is CASSLWGQGAANTEAFF. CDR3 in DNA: TGTGCCAGCAGTTTATGGGGACAGGGGGCCGCGAACACTGAAGCTTTCTTT.

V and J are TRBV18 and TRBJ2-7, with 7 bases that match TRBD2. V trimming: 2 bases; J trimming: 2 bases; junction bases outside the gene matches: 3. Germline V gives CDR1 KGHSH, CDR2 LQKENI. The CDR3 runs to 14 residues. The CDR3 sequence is CASSPLGLPYEQYF. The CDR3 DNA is TGTGCCAGCTCACCATTGGGACTACCCTACGAGCAGTACTTC. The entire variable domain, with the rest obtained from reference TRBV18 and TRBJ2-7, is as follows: NAGVMQNPRHLVRRRGQEARLRCSPMKGHSHVYWYRQLPEEGLKFMVYLQKENIIDESGMPKERFSAEFPKEGPSILRIQQVVRGDSAAYFCASSPLGLPYEQYFGPGTRLTVT.

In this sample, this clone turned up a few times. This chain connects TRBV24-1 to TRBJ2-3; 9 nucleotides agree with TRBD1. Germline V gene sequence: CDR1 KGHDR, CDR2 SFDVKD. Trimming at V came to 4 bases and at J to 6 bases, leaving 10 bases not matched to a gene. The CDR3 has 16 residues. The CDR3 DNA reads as TGTGCCACCAGTGACCCTACTGACAGGGGGGAGGATACGCAGTATTTT. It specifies CATSDPTDRGEDTQYF.

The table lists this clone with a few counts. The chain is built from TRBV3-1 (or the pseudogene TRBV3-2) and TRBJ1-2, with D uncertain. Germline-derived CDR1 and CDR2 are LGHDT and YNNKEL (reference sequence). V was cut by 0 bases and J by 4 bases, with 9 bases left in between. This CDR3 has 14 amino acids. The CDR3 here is CASSQEGGVYGYTF. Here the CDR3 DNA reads TGTGCCAGCAGCCAAGAGGGTGGAGTCTATGGCTACACCTTC.

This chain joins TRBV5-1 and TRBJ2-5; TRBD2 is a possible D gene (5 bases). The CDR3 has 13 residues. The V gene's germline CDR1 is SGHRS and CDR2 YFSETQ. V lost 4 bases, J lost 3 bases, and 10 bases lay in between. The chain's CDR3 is CASSPTREETQYF. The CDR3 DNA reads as TGCGCCAGCAGCCCCACTAGAGAAGAGACCCAGTACTTC.

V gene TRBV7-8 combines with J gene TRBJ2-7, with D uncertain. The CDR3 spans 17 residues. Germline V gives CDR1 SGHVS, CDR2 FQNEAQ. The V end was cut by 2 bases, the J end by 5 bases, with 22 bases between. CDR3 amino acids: CASSLRASGSGPDEQYF. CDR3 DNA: TGTGCCAGCAGCTTACGCGCCTCCGGTTCGGGTCCGGACGAGCAGTACTTC.

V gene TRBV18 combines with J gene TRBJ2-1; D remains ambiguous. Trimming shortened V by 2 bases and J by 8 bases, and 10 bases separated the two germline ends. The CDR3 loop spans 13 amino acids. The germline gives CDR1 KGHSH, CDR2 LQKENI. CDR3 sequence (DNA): TGTGCCAGCTCACCAGCTAGGAGCGATGAGCAGTTCTTC. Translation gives CASSPARSDEQFF.

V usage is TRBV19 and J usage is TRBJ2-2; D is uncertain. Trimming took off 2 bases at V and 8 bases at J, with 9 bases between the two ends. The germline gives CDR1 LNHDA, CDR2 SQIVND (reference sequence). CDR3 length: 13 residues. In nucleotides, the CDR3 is TGTGCCAGTAGTATAACTCCCCGGGGGGAGCTGTTTTTT. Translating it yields CASSITPRGELFF.

The CDR3 region is CASSIVQGPSQPQHF. CDR3 nucleotide sequence: TGTGCCAGTAGTATAGTCCAGGGGCCCTCGCAGCCCCAGCATTTT. This chain connects TRBV19 to TRBJ1-5, with D possibly being TRBD1 (6 bases). Germline CDR1 and CDR2: LNHDA and SQIVND (reference sequence). The V end lost 1 base, the J end lost 7 bases, and 14 bases lay between the germline ends. The CDR3 has 15 amino acids.

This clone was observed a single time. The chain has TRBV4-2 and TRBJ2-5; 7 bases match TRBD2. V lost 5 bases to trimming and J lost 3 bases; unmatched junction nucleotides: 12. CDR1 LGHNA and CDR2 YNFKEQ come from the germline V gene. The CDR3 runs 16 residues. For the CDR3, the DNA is TGTGCCAGCAGCTTTTTGGGCGGGGGAGATAAAGAGACCCAGTACTTC. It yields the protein CASSFLGGGDKETQYF.

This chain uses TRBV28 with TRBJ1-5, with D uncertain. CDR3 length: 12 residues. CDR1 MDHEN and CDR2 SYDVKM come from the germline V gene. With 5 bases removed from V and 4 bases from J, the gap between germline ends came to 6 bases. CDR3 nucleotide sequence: TGTGCCAGCAGTGTGACTAATCAGCCCCAGCATTTT. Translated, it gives CASSVTNQPQHF.

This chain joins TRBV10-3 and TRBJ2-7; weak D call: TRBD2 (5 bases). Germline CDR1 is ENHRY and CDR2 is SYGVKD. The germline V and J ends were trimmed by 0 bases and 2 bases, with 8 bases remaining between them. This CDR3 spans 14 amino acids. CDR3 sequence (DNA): TGTGCCATCAGTGAGTCGGACGGGACCTACGAGCAGTACTTC. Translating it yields CAISESDGTYEQYF.

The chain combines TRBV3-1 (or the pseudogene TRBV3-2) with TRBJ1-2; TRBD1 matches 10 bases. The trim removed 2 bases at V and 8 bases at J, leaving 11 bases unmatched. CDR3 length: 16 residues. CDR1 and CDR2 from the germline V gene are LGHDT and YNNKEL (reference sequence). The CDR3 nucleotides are TGTGCCAGCAGCCAACGAACCGACAGGGGGCGGCGAGGCTACACCTTC. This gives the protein CASSQRTDRGRRGYTF.

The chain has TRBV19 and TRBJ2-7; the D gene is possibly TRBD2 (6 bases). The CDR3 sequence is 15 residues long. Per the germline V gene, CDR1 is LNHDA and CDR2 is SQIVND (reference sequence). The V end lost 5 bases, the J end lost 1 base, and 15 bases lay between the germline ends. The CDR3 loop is CASSARGEASYEQYF. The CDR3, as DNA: TGTGCCAGTAGTGCCCGCGGGGAGGCATCCTACGAGCAGTACTTC.

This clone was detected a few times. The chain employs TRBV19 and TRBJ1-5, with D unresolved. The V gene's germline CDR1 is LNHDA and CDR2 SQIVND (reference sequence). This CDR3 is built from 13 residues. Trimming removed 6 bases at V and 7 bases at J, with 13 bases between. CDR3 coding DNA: TGTGCCAGTAGCGATACCCCGGGACAGCCCCAGCATTTT. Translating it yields CASSDTPGQPQHF.

CDR3 region: CASSTSTGYNSPLHF. The CDR3 region has the DNA TGTGCCAGCAGCACGTCGACAGGCTATAATTCACCCCTCCACTTT. The chain is built from TRBV13 and TRBJ1-6; weak D call: TRBD1 (6 bases). The V end was cut by 5 bases, the J end by 3 bases, with 11 bases between. Germline V gene lookup returns CDR1 PRHDT and CDR2 FYEKMQ (reference sequence). The CDR3 extends over 15 amino acids.

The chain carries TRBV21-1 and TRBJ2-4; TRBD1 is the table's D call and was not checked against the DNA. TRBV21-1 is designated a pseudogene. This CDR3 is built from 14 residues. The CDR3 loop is CASKDRVDKNIQYF. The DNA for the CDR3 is TGTGCCAGCAAGGACAGGGTCGACAAAAACATTCAGTACTTC.

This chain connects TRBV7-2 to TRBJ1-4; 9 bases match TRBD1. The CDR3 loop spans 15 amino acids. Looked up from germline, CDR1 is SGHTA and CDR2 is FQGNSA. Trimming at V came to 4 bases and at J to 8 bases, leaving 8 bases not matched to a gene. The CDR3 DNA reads TGTGCCAGCAGCTCGACAGGGGGAATTTGGGAAAAACTGTTTTTT. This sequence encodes CASSSTGGIWEKLFF. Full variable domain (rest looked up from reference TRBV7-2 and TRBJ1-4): GAGVSQSPSNKVTEKGKDVELRCDPISGHTALYWYRQSLGQGLEFLIYFQGNSAPDKSGLPSDRFSAERTGGSVSTLTIQRTQQEDSAVYLCASSSTGGIWEKLFFGSGTQLSVL.

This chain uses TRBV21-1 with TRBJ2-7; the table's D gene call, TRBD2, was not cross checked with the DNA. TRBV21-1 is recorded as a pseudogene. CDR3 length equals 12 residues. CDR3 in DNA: TGTGCCAGCACCACTAGCTACTACGAGCAGTACTTC. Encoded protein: CASTTSYYEQYF.

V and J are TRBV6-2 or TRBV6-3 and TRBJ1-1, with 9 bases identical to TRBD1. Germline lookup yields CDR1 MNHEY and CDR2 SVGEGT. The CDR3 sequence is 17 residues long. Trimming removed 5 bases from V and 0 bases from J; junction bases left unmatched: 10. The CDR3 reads CASSPDRGDFMNTEAFF. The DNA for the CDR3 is TGTGCCAGCAGTCCCGACAGGGGGGATTTCATGAACACTGAAGCTTTCTTT.

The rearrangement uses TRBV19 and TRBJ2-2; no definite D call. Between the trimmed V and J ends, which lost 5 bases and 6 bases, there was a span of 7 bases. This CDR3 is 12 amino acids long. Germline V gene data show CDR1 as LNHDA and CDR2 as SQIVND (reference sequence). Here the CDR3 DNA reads TGTGCCAGTAGTCCAGTTCCCGGGGAGCTGTTTTTT. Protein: CASSPVPGELFF.